This TCR beta chain was profiled in a study of Graves' ophthalmopathy and Graves' hyperthyroidism. Looking at the study overall: Stable hyperthyroidism meant no progression to ophthalmopathy within 18 months of follow-up.

Germline V gives CDR1 SQVTM, CDR2 ANQGSEA. Trimming took 4 bases from V and 5 from J, leaving 20 bases between them. The CDR3 is made up of 15 amino acids. People with hyperthyroidism were aged 18 to 65 and newly diagnosed, under 2 months' duration. The TCR beta CDR3 regions underwent amplification from RNA transcripts. Amplification began with first-round RT-PCR using HTBI primers, then second-round multiplex PCR was performed. TCRdb reanalysed the multiplex PCR reads using MiXCR and keeps one entry per CDR3 protein. Of approximately 1.2 million distinct CDR3 sequences detected, 35% to 40% appear once; the ten largest clones hold around 10%.

The sequenced material came from peripheral blood or thyroid tissue (not recorded which). This sequence joins TRBV29-1 and TRBJ1-2, with a tentative D call TRBD1 (5 bases). The origin of this receptor is an adult man with Graves' hyperthyroidism. The CDR3 protein is CSVVYGTPKGYGYTF. In DNA, the CDR3 is TGCAGCGTTGTTTACGGGACCCCGAAAGGGTATGGCTACACCTTC.